This TCR beta chain is from a study of shared clonotypes between healthy human individuals. General observations from the study: Estimated richness values were generally larger in naive subsets than in memory subsets. It was the non-shared clonotypes that had lower generation probabilities than clonotypes shared by all four donors.

A remark on this clone: Its antigen remains unidentified.

Replicate PCRs run on sorted subsets employed 200 ng DNA, 25,000 to 35,000 T cell genomes. Measured with immunoSEQ multiplex PCR; TCRdb has only the in-frame clones, and not every one. The sample lists 110,000 or so clones; roughly two thirds were seen once. The germline V gene encodes CDR1 MGHDK and CDR2 SYGVNS. V lost 5 bases to trimming and J lost 3 bases, with 10 bases between them. The CDR3 runs to 14 residues. V and J are TRBV25-1 and TRBJ2-2; D might be TRBD1 (6 bases). This TCR was recovered from a woman younger than 45 in good health. The specimen sequenced was memory CD8+ T cells sorted from blood. Documented subset: CD45RO+ cells pooled with CCR7-negative TemRA cells. CDR3 region: CASSLTGDTGELFF. The CDR3 coding sequence is TGTGCCAGCAGTTTGACAGGAGACACCGGGGAGCTGTTTTTT. The entire variable domain, with the rest obtained from reference TRBV25-1 and TRBJ2-2, is as follows: EADIYQTPRYLVIGTGKKITLECSQTMGHDKMYWYQQDPGMELHLIHYSYGVNSTEKGDLSSESTVSRIRTEHFPLTLESARPSHTSQYLCASSLTGDTGELFFGEGSRLTVL.